These T cell receptor beta chains were read from a single sample in a study of T cell repertoires in cytomegalovirus infection. TCRdb passed the reads through MiXCR, listing each CDR3 protein once. The profile covers some 100,000 distinct CDR3 sequences, with about a quarter appearing a single time and roughly two fifths taken by the ten largest. Source material: CD8+ T cells from PBMCs. These receptor sequences come from a human donor in good health (CMV status not recorded). Some clones in this sample may be carry-over from other donors' samples. CDR3s include the opening cysteine and the closing phenylalanine or tryptophan. D genes are given only for firm matches. Expanded clones get a size class; other rows say once, few or many, or leave the size out.

j_call clone_size v_call d_call cdr3_nt cdr3_aa
TRBJ2-1 few TRBV4-3 TRBD2 TGCGCCAGCAGCCCAACTAGCGGGGGGGCCGGGGAGCAGTTCTTC CASSPTSGGAGEQFF
TRBJ2-1 . TRBV6-8 . TGTGCCAGCAGTTCTTCCTGGAGGGCCAATGAGCAGTTCTTC CASSSSWRANEQFF
TRBJ2-1 . TRBV20-1 . TGCAGTGCAAAGACAGAAAGCTCCTACAATGAGCAGTTCTTC CSAKTESSYNEQFF
TRBJ2-1 . TRBV29-1 . TGCAGCGTTGGGCTTGTAGGAGGGGCGGAGAATGAGCAGTTCTTC CSVGLVGGAENEQFF
TRBJ1-2 few TRBV9 TRBD1 TGTGCCAGCAGCGGACAGGGGTCTGATGGCTACACCTTC CASSGQGSDGYTF
TRBJ2-1 . TRBV12-3/TRBV12-4 . TGTGCCAGCAGCCAGTCGAGTGGTGAGCAGTTCTTC CASSQSSGEQFF
TRBJ2-7 many TRBV7-8 TRBD2 TGTGCCAGCAGCCCCGGGGTGGCGGGAGAGTGGCAGTACTTC CASSPGVAGEWQYF
TRBJ2-7 . TRBV30 . TGTGCCTGGAGTGTAGGCAGGGGATACGACGAGCAGTACTTC CAWSVGRGYDEQYF
TRBJ2-3 . TRBV2 . TGTGCCAGCAGTGAAGCTCAAGCTAGCACAGATACGCAGTATTTT CASSEAQASTDTQYF
TRBJ1-4 . TRBV19 TRBD1 TGTGCCAGTAGTATCCAGGTACAGGGGATAACTAATGAAAAACTGTTTTTT CASSIQVQGITNEKLFF
TRBJ2-1 . TRBV7-9 TRBD1 TGTGCCAGCAGCTTAGTCCGGGACAGACCTGGAGGCTCCTACAATGAGCAGTTCTTC CASSLVRDRPGGSYNEQFF
TRBJ1-1 few TRBV19 . TGTGCCAGTAGTATAAGTGGGGAAACTGAAGCTTTCTTT CASSISGETEAFF
TRBJ2-7 many TRBV7-2 . TGTGCCAGCAGCTTGGAGGGATCCCCGGCCTACGAGCAGTACTTC CASSLEGSPAYEQYF
TRBJ1-1 . TRBV5-5 . TGTGCCAGCAGCCCACGAGGAAACAGCAATTTGAACACTGAAGCTTTCTTT CASSPRGNSNLNTEAFF
TRBJ1-2 . TRBV4-1 TRBD1 TGCGCCAGCAGCCAAGACGAAGACAGGGGCAGTGGCTACACCTTC CASSQDEDRGSGYTF
TRBJ2-7 . TRBV5-1 . TGCGCCAGCAGCCTCACAGGGTCCCACGAGCAGTACTTC CASSLTGSHEQYF
TRBJ1-5 many TRBV4-2 . TGTGCCAGCAGCCCAGGAGTGGGTAACGTGGATCAGCCCCAGCATTTT CASSPGVGNVDQPQHF
TRBJ2-4 . TRBV11-2 . TGTGCCAGCAGCTTTGAGGAAAACATTCAGTACTTC CASSFEENIQYF
TRBJ1-2 . TRBV12-3/TRBV12-4 . TGTGCCAGCAGTTTCGGGGGGTTGGACTATGGCTACACCTTC CASSFGGLDYGYTF
TRBJ2-4 many TRBV7-2 TRBD2 TGTGCCAGCAGCTTAGTAGCGGGGACCTCCAAAAACATTCAGTACTTC CASSLVAGTSKNIQYF
TRBJ2-5 many TRBV7-2 TRBD2 TGTGCCAGCAGGCGGCCGGGACTAGCGGAGGAGACCCAGTACTTC CASRRPGLAEETQYF
TRBJ2-5 many TRBV5-6 . TGTGCCAGCAGCTCCCGTAGCGTCGGATTCGAAGAGACCCAGTACTTC CASSSRSVGFEETQYF
TRBJ1-5 few TRBV7-6 . TGTGCCAGCAGCCGTTTCGAGGGGGAACATCAGCCCCAGCATTTT CASSRFEGEHQPQHF
TRBJ1-5 . TRBV12-3/TRBV12-4 . TGTGCCAGCAGTCCAGGTTTGGTTCAGCCCCAGCATTTT CASSPGLVQPQHF
TRBJ2-5 many TRBV7-2 TRBD2 TGTGCCAGCAGCTCAGACGGGAGCGGGAGCTTGCGGGAGACCCAGTACTTC CASSSDGSGSLRETQYF
TRBJ2-7 . TRBV20-1 . TGCAGTGCTAGAGACCCCAGGGGAACCTACGAGCAGTACTTC CSARDPRGTYEQYF
TRBJ2-5 . TRBV7-2 . TGTGCCAGCAGCTTAACCGCTGGGGAGACCCAGTACTTC CASSLTAGETQYF
TRBJ2-7 . TRBV7-9 TRBD1 TGTGCCAGCAGCTCCAGACAGGGTATCGACGAGCAGTACTTC CASSSRQGIDEQYF
TRBJ2-1 . TRBV20-1 TRBD2 TGCAGTGCTAAGGGGGCTAGCGGGATATACACTGAGCAGTTCTTC CSAKGASGIYTEQFF
TRBJ1-2 medium-sized TRBV7-8 . TGTGCCAGCAGCTTAGGGACAACGAAATATGGCTACACCTTC CASSLGTTKYGYTF
TRBJ1-1 many TRBV7-9 TRBD1 TGTGCCAGCAGCCAAGTGACAGGGGGCGCGAACACTGAAGCTTTCTTT CASSQVTGGANTEAFF
TRBJ2-1 many TRBV7-8 . TGTGCCAGCAGCGGGGACTCTCGATCGGTTGAGCAGTTCTTC CASSGDSRSVEQFF
TRBJ2-1 few TRBV19 . TGTGCCAGTAGTATCGCCATCCCTTCCTACAATGAGCAGTTCTTC CASSIAIPSYNEQFF
TRBJ1-1 . TRBV25-1 TRBD1 TGTGCCAGCACTTCCAGGGGGACGAACACTGAAGCTTTCTTT CASTSRGTNTEAFF
TRBJ1-2 many TRBV7-2 TRBD1 TGTGCCAGCAGCTTAGAGGCCCCGGGACAGGGCTTAAACTATGGCTACACCTTC CASSLEAPGQGLNYGYTF
TRBJ2-1 few TRBV4-3 TRBD2 TGCGCCAGCAGCCAAGCAGCGGGAGGATCGTACAATGAGCAGTTCTTC CASSQAAGGSYNEQFF
TRBJ2-3 few TRBV7-8 . TGTGCCAGCAGCTTAGCGCGTTCGGTTCTTATCGGGGAGGAAGGCACAGATACGCAGTATTTT CASSLARSVLIGEEGTDTQYF
TRBJ1-1 . TRBV7-9 . TGTGCCAGCAGCTTAGGTCAGGGGCTTGACACTGAAGCTTTCTTT CASSLGQGLDTEAFF
TRBJ1-4 few TRBV14 TRBD1 TGTGCCAGCAGCCAAGCTCCCGGGACAGGGGTTTATGAAAAACTGTTTTTT CASSQAPGTGVYEKLFF
TRBJ2-7 . TRBV20-1 . TGCAGTGCTAGAGACGACGGCGGGAACAAATCCAATTACGAGCAGTACTTC CSARDDGGNKSNYEQYF
TRBJ2-5 many TRBV4-3 . TGCGCCAGCAGCCAAGGATTGGGGGACCAAGAGACCCAGTACTTC CASSQGLGDQETQYF